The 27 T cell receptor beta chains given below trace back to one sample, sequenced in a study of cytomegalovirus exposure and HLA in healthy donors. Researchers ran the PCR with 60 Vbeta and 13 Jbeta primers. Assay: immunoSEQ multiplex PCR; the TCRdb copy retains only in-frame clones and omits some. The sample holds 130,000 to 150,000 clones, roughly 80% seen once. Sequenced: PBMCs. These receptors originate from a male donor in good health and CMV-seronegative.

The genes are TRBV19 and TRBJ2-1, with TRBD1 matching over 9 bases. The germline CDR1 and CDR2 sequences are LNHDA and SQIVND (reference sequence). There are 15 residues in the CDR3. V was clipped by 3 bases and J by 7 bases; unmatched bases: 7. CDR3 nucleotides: TGTGCCAGTAGTATGGGTACAGGGGGCAAGAATGAGCAGTTCTTC. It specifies CASSMGTGGKNEQFF. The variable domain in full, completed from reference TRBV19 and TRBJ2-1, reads DGGITQSPKYLFRKEGQNVTLSCEQNLNHDAMYWYRQDPGQGLRLIYYSQIVNDFQKGDIAEGYSVSREKKESFPLTVTSAQKNPTAFYLCASSMGTGGKNEQFFGPGTRLTVL.

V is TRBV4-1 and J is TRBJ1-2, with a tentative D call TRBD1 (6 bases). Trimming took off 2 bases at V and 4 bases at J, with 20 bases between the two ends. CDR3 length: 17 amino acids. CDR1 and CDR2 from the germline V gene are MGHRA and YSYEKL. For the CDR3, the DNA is TGCGCCAGCAGCCAACCTTACCAAGGACAGAACCCCTATGGCTACACCTTC. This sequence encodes CASSQPYQGQNPYGYTF.

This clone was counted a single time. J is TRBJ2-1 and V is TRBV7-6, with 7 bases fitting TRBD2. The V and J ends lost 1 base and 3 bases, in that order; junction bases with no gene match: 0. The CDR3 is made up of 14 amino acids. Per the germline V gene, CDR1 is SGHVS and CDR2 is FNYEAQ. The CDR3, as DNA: TGTGCCAGCAGCTTAGGCGGGAGCTACAATGAGCAGTTCTTC. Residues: CASSLGGSYNEQFF. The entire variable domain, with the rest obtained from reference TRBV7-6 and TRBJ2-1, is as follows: GAGVSQSPRYKVTKRGQDVALRCDPISGHVSLYWYRQALGQGPEFLTYFNYEAQQDKSGLPNDRFSAERPEGSISTLTIQRTEQRDSAMYRCASSLGGSYNEQFFGPGTRLTVL.

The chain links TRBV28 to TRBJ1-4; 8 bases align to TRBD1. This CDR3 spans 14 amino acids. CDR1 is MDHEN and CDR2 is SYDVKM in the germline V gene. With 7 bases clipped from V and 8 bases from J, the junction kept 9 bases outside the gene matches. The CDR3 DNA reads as TGTGCCAGCACCCAGACAGGGGTATGGGAAAAACTGTTTTTT. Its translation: CASTQTGVWEKLFF.

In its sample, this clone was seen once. The CDR3 coding sequence is TGTGCCAGCAGCCCAAAAGGGTGGGTAGCGGACTTCACCGGGGAGCTGTTTTTT. Translation: CASSPKGWVADFTGELFF. The chain recombines TRBV14 with TRBJ2-2, with D perhaps matching TRBD2 (6 bases). This CDR3 contains 18 residues. Trimming shortened V by 4 bases and J by 4 bases, and 22 bases separated the two germline ends. CDR1 SGHDN and CDR2 FVKESK come from the germline V gene.

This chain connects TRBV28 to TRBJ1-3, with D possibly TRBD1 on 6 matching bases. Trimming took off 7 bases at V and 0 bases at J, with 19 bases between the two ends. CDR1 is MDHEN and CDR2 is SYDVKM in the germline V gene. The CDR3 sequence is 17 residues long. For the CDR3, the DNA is TGTGCCAGCACCCCACACCCTCAACAGGGCTCTGGAAACACCATATATTTT. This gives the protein CASTPHPQQGSGNTIYF.

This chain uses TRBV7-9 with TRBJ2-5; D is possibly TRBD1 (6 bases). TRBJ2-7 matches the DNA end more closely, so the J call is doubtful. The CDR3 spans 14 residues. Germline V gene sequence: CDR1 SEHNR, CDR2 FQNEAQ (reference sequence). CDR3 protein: CASSSDRPPYEQYF. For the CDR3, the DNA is TGTGCCAGCAGCTCAGACAGGCCCCCCTACGAGCAGTACTTC.

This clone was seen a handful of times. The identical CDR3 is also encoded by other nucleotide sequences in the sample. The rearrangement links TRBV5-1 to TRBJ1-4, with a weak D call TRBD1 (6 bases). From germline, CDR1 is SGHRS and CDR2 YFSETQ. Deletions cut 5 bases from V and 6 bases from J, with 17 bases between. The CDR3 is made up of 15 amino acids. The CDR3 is CASSFRGGGDEKLFF. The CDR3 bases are TGCGCCAGCAGTTTCAGGGGCGGCGGTGATGAAAAACTGTTTTTT.

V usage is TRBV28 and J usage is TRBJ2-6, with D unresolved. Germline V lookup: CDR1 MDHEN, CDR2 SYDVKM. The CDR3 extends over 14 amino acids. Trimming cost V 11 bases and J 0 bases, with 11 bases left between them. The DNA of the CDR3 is TGTGCCTCTCACAGCCTCTCTGGGGCCAACGTCCTGACTTTC. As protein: CASHSLSGANVLTF.

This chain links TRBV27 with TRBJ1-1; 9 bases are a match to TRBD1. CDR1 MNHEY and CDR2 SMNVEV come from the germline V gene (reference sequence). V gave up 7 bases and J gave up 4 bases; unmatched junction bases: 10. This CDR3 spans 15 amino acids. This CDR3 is CASKKDRGRGTEAFF. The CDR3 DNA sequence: TGTGCCAGCAAGAAGGACAGGGGTAGGGGCACTGAAGCTTTCTTT.

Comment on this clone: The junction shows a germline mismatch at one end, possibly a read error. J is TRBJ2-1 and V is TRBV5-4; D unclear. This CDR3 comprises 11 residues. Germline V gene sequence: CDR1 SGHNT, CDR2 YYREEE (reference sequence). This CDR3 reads CASSSDNEQFF. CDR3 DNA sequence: TGTGCCAGCAGCTCCGACAATGAGCAGTTCTTC.

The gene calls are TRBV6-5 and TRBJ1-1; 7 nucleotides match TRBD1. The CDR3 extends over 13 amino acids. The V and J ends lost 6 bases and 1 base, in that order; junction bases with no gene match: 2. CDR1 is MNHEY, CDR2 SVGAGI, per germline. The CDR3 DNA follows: TGTGCCAGCAGACGACAGGGGAACACTGAAGCTTTCTTT. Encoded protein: CASRRQGNTEAFF.

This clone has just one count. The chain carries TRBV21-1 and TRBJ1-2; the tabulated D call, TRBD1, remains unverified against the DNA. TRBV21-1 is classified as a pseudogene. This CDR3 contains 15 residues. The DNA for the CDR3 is TGTGCCAGCAACGGACAGGGGGCGGAAGACTATGGCTACACCTTC. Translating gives CASNGQGAEDYGYTF.

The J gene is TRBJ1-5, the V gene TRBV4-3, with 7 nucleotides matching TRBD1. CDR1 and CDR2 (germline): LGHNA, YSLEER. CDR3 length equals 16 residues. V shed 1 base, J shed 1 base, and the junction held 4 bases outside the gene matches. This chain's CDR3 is CASSQVDRRSNQPQHF. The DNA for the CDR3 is TGCGCCAGCAGCCAAGTGGACAGGCGCAGCAATCAGCCCCAGCATTTT.

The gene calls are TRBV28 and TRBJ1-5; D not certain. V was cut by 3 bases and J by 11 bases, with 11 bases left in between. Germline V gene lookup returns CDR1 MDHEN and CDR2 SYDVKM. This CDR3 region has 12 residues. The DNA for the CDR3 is TGTGCCAGCAGTTTCCGTATCGGGTCCCAGCATTTT. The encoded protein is CASSFRIGSQHF. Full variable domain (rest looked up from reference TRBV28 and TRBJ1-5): DVKVTQSSRYLVKRTGEKVFLECVQDMDHENMFWYRQDPGLGLRLIYFSYDVKMKEKGDIPEGYSVSREKKERFSLILESASTNQTSMYLCASSFRIGSQHFGDGTRLSIL.

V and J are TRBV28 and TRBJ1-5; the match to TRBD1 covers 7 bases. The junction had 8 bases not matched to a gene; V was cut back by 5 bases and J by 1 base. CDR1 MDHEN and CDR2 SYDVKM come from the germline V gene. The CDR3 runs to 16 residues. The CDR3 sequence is CASSNRGLLSNQPQHF. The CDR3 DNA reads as TGTGCCAGCAGTAACAGGGGATTGTTGAGCAATCAGCCCCAGCATTTT.

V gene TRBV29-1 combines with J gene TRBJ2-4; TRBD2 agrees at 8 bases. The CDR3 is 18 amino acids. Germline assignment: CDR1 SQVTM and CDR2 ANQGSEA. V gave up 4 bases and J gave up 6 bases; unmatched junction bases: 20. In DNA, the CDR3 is TGCAGCGTTGTACCCGGACTCACCGGGACTAGGGCGACAAACATTCAGTACTTC. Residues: CSVVPGLTGTRATNIQYF.

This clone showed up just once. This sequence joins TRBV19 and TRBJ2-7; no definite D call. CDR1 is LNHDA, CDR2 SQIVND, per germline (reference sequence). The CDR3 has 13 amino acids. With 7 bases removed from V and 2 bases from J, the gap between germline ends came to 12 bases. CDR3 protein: CASTYSHPYEQYF. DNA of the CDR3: TGTGCCAGTACGTACAGCCATCCCTACGAGCAGTACTTC.

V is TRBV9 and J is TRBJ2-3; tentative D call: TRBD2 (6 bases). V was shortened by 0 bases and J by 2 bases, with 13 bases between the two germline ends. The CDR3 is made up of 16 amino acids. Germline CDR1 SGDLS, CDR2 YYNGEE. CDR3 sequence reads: CASSVAGGDFTDTQYF. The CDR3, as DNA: TGTGCCAGCAGCGTAGCCGGCGGGGATTTCACAGATACGCAGTATTTT.

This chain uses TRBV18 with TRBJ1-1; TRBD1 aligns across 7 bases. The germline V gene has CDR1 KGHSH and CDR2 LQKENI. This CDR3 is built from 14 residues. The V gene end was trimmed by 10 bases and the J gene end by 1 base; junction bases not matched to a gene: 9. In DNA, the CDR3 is TGTGCCAACGGGACTGACAGGGAGAACACTGAAGCTTTCTTT. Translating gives CANGTDRENTEAFF.

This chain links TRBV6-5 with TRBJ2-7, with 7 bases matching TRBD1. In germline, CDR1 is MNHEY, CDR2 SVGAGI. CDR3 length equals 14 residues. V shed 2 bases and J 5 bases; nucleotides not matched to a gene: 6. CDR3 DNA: TGTGCCAGCAGTTACGACAGGGCTGGCAACGAGCAGTACTTC. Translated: CASSYDRAGNEQYF.

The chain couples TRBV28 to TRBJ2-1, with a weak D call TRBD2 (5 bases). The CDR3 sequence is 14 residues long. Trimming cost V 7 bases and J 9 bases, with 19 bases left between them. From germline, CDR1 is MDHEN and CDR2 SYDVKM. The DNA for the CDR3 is TGTGCCAGCACCCCCTCCGCGGGTCTAGGTGAGCAGTTCTTC. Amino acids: CASTPSAGLGEQFF.

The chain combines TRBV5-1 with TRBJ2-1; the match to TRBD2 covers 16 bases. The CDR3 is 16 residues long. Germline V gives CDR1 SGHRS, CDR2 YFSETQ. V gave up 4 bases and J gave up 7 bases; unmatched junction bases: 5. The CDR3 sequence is CASSTGLAGGKNEQFF. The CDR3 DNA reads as TGCGCCAGCAGCACGGGACTAGCGGGGGGGAAGAATGAGCAGTTCTTC.

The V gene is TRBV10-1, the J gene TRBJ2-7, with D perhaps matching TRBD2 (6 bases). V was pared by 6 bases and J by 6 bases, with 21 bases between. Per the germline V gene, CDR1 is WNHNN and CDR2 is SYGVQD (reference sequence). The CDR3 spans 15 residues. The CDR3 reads CASSPYSGSPGEQYF. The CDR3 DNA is TGCGCCAGCAGCCCTTACTCCGGGAGTCCTGGCGAGCAGTACTTC.

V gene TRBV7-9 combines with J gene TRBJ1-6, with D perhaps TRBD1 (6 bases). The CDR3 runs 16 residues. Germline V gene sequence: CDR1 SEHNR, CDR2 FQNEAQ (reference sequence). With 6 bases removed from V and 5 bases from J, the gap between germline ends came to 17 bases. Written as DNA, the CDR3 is TGTGCCAGCAGACAGCACCGGACAGAAAATAATTCACCCCTCCACTTT. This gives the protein CASRQHRTENNSPLHF.

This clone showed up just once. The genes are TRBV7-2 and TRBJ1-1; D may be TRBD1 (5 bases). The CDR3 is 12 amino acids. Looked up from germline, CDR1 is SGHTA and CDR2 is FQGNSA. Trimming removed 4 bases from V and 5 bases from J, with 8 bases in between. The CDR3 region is CASSSGGTEAFF. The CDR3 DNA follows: TGTGCCAGCAGCTCGGGGGGAACTGAAGCTTTCTTT. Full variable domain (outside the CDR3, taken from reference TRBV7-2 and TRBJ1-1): GAGVSQSPSNKVTEKGKDVELRCDPISGHTALYWYRQSLGQGLEFLIYFQGNSAPDKSGLPSDRFSAERTGGSVSTLTIQRTQQEDSAVYLCASSSGGTEAFFGQGTRLTVV.

The CDR3 spells CASSLSSGGMTEAFF. The CDR3 DNA follows: TGTGCCAGCAGCTTAAGTTCAGGGGGCATGACTGAAGCTTTCTTT. This chain joins TRBV7-3 and TRBJ1-1; 8 nucleotides agree with TRBD1. CDR1 and CDR2 from the germline V gene are SGHTA and FQGTGA. The CDR3 length is 15 residues. V shed 1 base, J shed 5 bases, and the junction held 6 bases outside the gene matches.